The 26 T cell receptor beta chains given below trace back to one sample, sequenced in a study of sequential checkpoint blockade in melanoma. Method: immunoSEQ multiplex PCR; TCRdb's copy keeps in-frame clones and lacks some. Of 32,000 or so clones listed, roughly 84% were seen once; the top ten hold around a sixth. Treatment denoted: randomized to nivolumab then ipilimumab (arm A) or the reverse (arm B). This specimen was CD8+ T cells sorted from blood (inferred from file names), taken from a patient given nivolumab and ipilimumab in sequence. The receptors were sampled from a human donor with melanoma.

The chain links TRBV27 to TRBJ2-5; D gene ambiguous. Germline-derived CDR1 and CDR2 are MNHEY and SMNVEV (reference sequence). The CDR3 has 10 amino acids. Trimming stripped 8 bases from V and 4 bases from J, with 5 bases between. CDR3 residues: CASGAETQYF. CDR3 nucleotide sequence: TGTGCCAGCGGAGCAGAGACCCAGTACTTC.

The chain links TRBV9 to TRBJ2-7, with unresolved D. The germline V and J ends were trimmed by 0 bases and 2 bases, with 9 bases remaining between them. The germline gives CDR1 SGDLS, CDR2 YYNGEE. The CDR3 loop spans 14 amino acids. The chain's CDR3 is CASSVEPGTYEQYF. The CDR3 bases are TGTGCCAGCAGCGTAGAGCCAGGAACCTACGAGCAGTACTTC.

The chain joins TRBV5-6 to TRBJ2-1; D may be TRBD2 (6 bases). This CDR3 is built from 15 residues. CDR1 and CDR2 from the germline V gene are SGHDT and YYEEEE. Trimming took off 6 bases at V and 4 bases at J, with 17 bases between the two ends. CDR3 loop: CASITRGAGYNEQFF. The CDR3 DNA reads as TGTGCCAGCATCACTCGCGGGGCGGGATACAATGAGCAGTTCTTC.

The chain combines TRBV19 with TRBJ1-1; no definite D call. Trimming took off 4 bases at V and 0 bases at J, with 6 bases between the two ends. The CDR3 is 13 amino acids. Germline V gene sequence: CDR1 LNHDA, CDR2 SQIVND (reference sequence). CDR3 in amino acids: CASSSNMNTEAFF. CDR3 in DNA: TGTGCCAGTAGTAGCAACATGAACACTGAAGCTTTCTTT.

The CDR3 protein is CASSQEGFPGGELFF. CDR3 DNA sequence: TGCGCCAGCAGCCAAGAGGGTTTTCCGGGCGGGGAGCTGTTTTTT. The chain is built from TRBV4-1 and TRBJ2-2; D not resolved. Germline loops: CDR1 MGHRA, CDR2 YSYEKL. This CDR3 comprises 15 residues. Trimming removed 0 bases from V and 7 bases from J, with 12 bases in between.

The gene calls are TRBV9 and TRBJ2-1, with a possible D match to TRBD2 (6 bases). The V end lost 0 bases, the J end lost 6 bases, and 16 bases lay between the germline ends. The CDR3 covers 16 residues. The germline V gene encodes CDR1 SGDLS and CDR2 YYNGEE. The CDR3 sequence: CASSVEFGGIGNEQFF. CDR3 bases: TGTGCCAGCAGCGTAGAATTCGGAGGGATAGGCAATGAGCAGTTCTTC.

The chain carries TRBV4-1 and TRBJ2-5; tentatively, D is TRBD2 (6 bases). The closer fit of TRBJ2-7 to the DNA end suggests the J call may be wrong. This CDR3 contains 15 residues. Germline assignment: CDR1 MGHRA and CDR2 YSYEKL. The CDR3 nucleotides read TGCGCCAGCAGCCAAGATGGTGGGGGGATCTACGAGCAGTACTTC. Encoded protein: CASSQDGGGIYEQYF.

This chain connects TRBV29-1 to TRBJ1-3; TRBD1 is a possible D gene (5 bases). Germline CDR1 reads SQVTM; CDR2 reads ANQGSEA. Deletions cut 5 bases from V and 4 bases from J, with 6 bases between. The CDR3 is 11 amino acids. This CDR3 reads CSVKGGNTIYF. The CDR3 bases are TGCAGCGTTAAGGGGGGAAACACCATATATTTT.

This chain uses TRBV6-6 with TRBJ2-5; D remains ambiguous. Trimming cost V 8 bases and J 7 bases, with 11 bases left between them. The CDR3 consists of 11 residues. Looked up from germline, CDR1 is MNHNY and CDR2 is SVGAGI (reference sequence). The CDR3 protein is CASAYLRTQYF. DNA for the CDR3: TGTGCCAGCGCGTACCTACGGACCCAGTACTTC.

The chain uses TRBV7-9 and TRBJ1-2; tentative D call: TRBD1 (6 bases). V was pared by 3 bases and J by 6 bases, with 17 bases between. Germline assignment: CDR1 SEHNR and CDR2 FQNEAQ (reference sequence). The CDR3 has 15 residues. CDR3 amino acids: CASSLDTGYENGYTF. In DNA, the CDR3 is TGTGCCAGCAGCTTGGATACAGGGTACGAGAATGGCTACACCTTC.

Comments on this clone: Mismatch with germline at one junction end may stem from a read error. The chain has TRBV25-1 and TRBJ2-7; 11 bases align to TRBD2. Germline V gene data show CDR1 as MGHDK and CDR2 as SYGVNS. The CDR3 spans 17 residues. CDR3 bases: TGTGCCAGCAGTGAATTGCCAACTAGCGGGGGCTCCCACGAGCAGTACTTC. It specifies CASSELPTSGGSHEQYF.

J is TRBJ1-1 and V is TRBV5-1; perhaps TRBD1 as D (5 bases). V gave up 0 bases and J gave up 7 bases, with 13 bases separating them. Germline V gene sequence: CDR1 SGHRS, CDR2 YFSETQ. This CDR3 region has 14 residues. The CDR3 DNA follows: TGCGCCAGCAGCTTGGATCTGAAGGGGCATGAAGCTTTCTTT. Amino acids: CASSLDLKGHEAFF. The full variable domain, in which reference TRBV5-1 and TRBJ1-1 provide the parts outside the CDR3, is KAGVTQTPRYLIKTRGQQVTLSCSPISGHRSVSWYQQTPGQGLQFLFEYFSETQRNKGNFPGRFSGRQFSNSRSEMNVSTLELGDSALYLCASSLDLKGHEAFFGQGTRLTVV.

The DNA of the CDR3 is TGTGCCAGCAGTTTATTTTATAGCGGGTTTTACAATGAGCAGTTCTTC. Translating gives CASSLFYSGFYNEQFF. The genes are TRBV28 and TRBJ2-1; 7 nucleotides line up with TRBD2. Germline assignment: CDR1 MDHEN and CDR2 SYDVKM. This CDR3 region has 16 residues. V was clipped by 1 base and J by 4 bases; unmatched bases: 7.

The rearrangement uses TRBV4-1 and TRBJ2-1; D might be TRBD2 (6 bases). Trimming removed 3 bases from V and 10 bases from J, with 13 bases in between. CDR3 length: 13 residues. Germline CDR1 MGHRA, CDR2 YSYEKL. CDR3: CASSHPGGVEQFF. CDR3 bases: TGCGCCAGCAGCCACCCAGGCGGGGTGGAGCAGTTCTTC.

The chain carries TRBV30 and TRBJ2-1; TRBD2 matches at 9 bases. The CDR3 consists of 17 residues. With V trimmed by 0 bases and J by 8 bases, 14 bases remained unmatched. Germline values: CDR1 GTSNPN, CDR2 SVGIG (reference sequence). The DNA of the CDR3 is TGTGCCTGGAGTGTACCCCCCTCAGCGGGGGGTTGGGATGAGCAGTTCTTC. This translates into CAWSVPPSAGGWDEQFF.

V is TRBV5-1 and J is TRBJ1-1, with a possible D match to TRBD1 (6 bases). CDR1 and CDR2 from the germline V gene are SGHRS and YFSETQ. The CDR3 covers 14 residues. Trimming took off 4 bases at V and 3 bases at J, with 13 bases between the two ends. In nucleotides, the CDR3 is TGCGCCAGCAGCGGGGGTGGGGGCTACACTGAAGCTTTCTTT. Residues: CASSGGGGYTEAFF.

The chain employs TRBV13 and TRBJ1-2; 12 bases line up with TRBD1. The CDR3 runs to 16 residues. Germline-derived CDR1 and CDR2 are PRHDT and FYEKMQ (reference sequence). J lost 4 bases, V lost 5 bases, and 8 bases had no gene match. The CDR3 reads CASSPGTGGGFYGYTF. The CDR3, as DNA: TGTGCCAGCAGCCCTGGGACAGGGGGCGGTTTCTATGGCTACACCTTC.

The rearrangement uses TRBV9 and TRBJ2-2, with a possible D match to TRBD2 (6 bases). The CDR3 loop spans 16 amino acids. Trimming removed 6 bases at V and 2 bases at J, with 17 bases between. Per the germline V gene, CDR1 is SGDLS and CDR2 is YYNGEE. Here the CDR3 DNA reads TGTGCCAGCACCTACGGCGGGGTTCCCAACACCGGGGAGCTGTTTTTT. Its protein is CASTYGGVPNTGELFF.

The rearrangement joins TRBV5-1 to TRBJ1-1, with D unclear. Germline CDR1 and CDR2: SGHRS and YFSETQ. The CDR3 totals 15 residues. V gave up 3 bases and J gave up 0 bases, with 12 bases separating them. CDR3: CASSSRVAMNTEAFF. CDR3 DNA sequence: TGCGCCAGCAGCTCTCGGGTAGCCATGAACACTGAAGCTTTCTTT.

The chain carries TRBV5-5 and TRBJ2-6; the D is unclear. CDR1 and CDR2 (germline): SGHKS, YYEKEE (reference sequence). The CDR3 has 14 residues. With 2 bases removed from V and 4 bases from J, the gap between germline ends came to 7 bases. The CDR3 region is CASSFERGANVLTF. The CDR3 DNA sequence: TGTGCCAGCAGCTTCGAGAGGGGGGCCAACGTCCTGACTTTC.

The CDR3 here is CASSEGPLGNEKLFF. CDR3 nucleotides: TGTGCCAGCAGTGAAGGCCCGCTAGGCAATGAAAAACTGTTTTTT. J is TRBJ1-4 and V is TRBV2; D is unresolved. The V end was cut by 1 base, the J end by 5 bases, with 11 bases between. From germline, CDR1 is SNHLY and CDR2 FYNNEI. The CDR3 extends over 15 amino acids. The full variable domain, rest sourced from reference TRBV2 and TRBJ1-4, is EPEVTQTPSHQVTQMGQEVILRCVPISNHLYFYWYRQILGQKVEFLVSFYNNEISEKSEIFDDQFSVERPDGSNFTLKIRSTKLEDSAMYFCASSEGPLGNEKLFFGSGTQLSVL.

In this sample, this clone turned up once. The chain uses TRBV7-8 and TRBJ1-3; D gene ambiguous. The germline V and J ends were trimmed by 5 bases and 3 bases, with 14 bases remaining between them. Germline V gene data show CDR1 as SGHVS and CDR2 as FQNEAQ. The CDR3 loop spans 15 amino acids. CDR3 region: CASSLGITLGNTIYF. As DNA, the CDR3 is TGTGCCAGCAGCCTTGGCATCACCCTTGGAAACACCATATATTTT.

This sequence joins TRBV10-3 and TRBJ2-7; the match to TRBD1 covers 7 bases. CDR1 is ENHRY, CDR2 SYGVKD, per germline. CDR3 size: 13 residues. Trimming at V came to 7 bases and at J to 6 bases, leaving 9 bases not matched to a gene. CDR3 residues: CAINAGAGGEQYF. The DNA for the CDR3 is TGTGCCATCAACGCCGGGGCAGGGGGCGAGCAGTACTTC.

The chain combines TRBV27 with TRBJ2-7, with D perhaps TRBD2 (7 bases). The V and J ends lost 1 base and 2 bases respectively, with 9 bases between them. The CDR3 contains 14 residues. Germline V gene lookup returns CDR1 MNHEY and CDR2 SMNVEV (reference sequence). In DNA form, the CDR3 reads TGTGCCAGCAGTTTATACGGGGGGCCCTACGAGCAGTACTTC. Its protein product is CASSLYGGPYEQYF.

This chain connects TRBV9 to TRBJ2-1, with TRBD2 matching over 11 bases. CDR3 length: 17 residues. CDR1 and CDR2 (germline): SGDLS, YYNGEE. The ends lost 3 bases at V and 7 bases at J; junction bases unmatched: 12. In DNA, the CDR3 is TGTGCCAGCAGCGACTCCCCACTAGCGGGAGAGGATAATGAGCAGTTCTTC. Translated: CASSDSPLAGEDNEQFF.

A word on this clone: Compared with germline, one end of the junction differs, possibly owing to a read error. This sequence joins TRBV4-1 and TRBJ1-2, with D maybe TRBD1 (5 bases). CDR1 and CDR2 from the germline V gene are MGHRA and YSYEKL. This CDR3 comprises 15 residues. The CDR3 spells CASSPSPATAAERPF. CDR3 nucleotide sequence: TGCGCCAGCAGCCCTTCCCCGGCGACAGCCGCGGAGCGTCCCTTC.